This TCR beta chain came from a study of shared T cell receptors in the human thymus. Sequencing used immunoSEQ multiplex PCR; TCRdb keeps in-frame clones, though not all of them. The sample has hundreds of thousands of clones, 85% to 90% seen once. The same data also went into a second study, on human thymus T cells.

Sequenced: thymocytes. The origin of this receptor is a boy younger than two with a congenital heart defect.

CDR3 residues: CASSYSESGSSHEQYF. The CDR3 DNA is TGTGCCAGCAGTTACTCAGAAAGCGGGAGTTCCCACGAGCAGTACTTC. The genes are TRBV6-5 and TRBJ2-7; 8 bases map to TRBD2. Germline CDR1 MNHEY, CDR2 SVGAGI. Germline trimming cut 0 bases from V and 5 bases from J; bases unmatched to any gene: 9. The CDR3 consists of 16 residues.